The 21 T cell receptor beta chains given below trace back to one sample, sequenced in a study of beta chain features in type 1 diabetes (dated by TCRdb to the late 2010s). What the study reported, not specific to this receptor: In all four CD4+ subsets, TCRB CDR3 length was moderately but significantly shorter in type 1 diabetes patients.

Their specific antigens are unknown. The method was the immunoSEQ multiplex PCR assay. All of the isolated RNA was reverse transcribed with the High Capacity cDNA Reverse Transcription Kit, so expressed TCRB transcripts were sequenced. TCRdb took this table from immuneACCESS and kept in-frame rearrangements with V and J called. Such tables lack part of the clones; where checked against another copy, unresolved V genes explain under half of the gap, and the rest is unexplained. This sample holds roughly 300,000 clones; 13% to 15% were observed only once. The ten largest clones add up to less than 0.02% of the sample. Sequencing used naive CD4+ T cells from blood. Reading the label with the study, this specimen's cell subset or site is: true naive CD4+ T cells. Receptors were obtained from a man aged 25 to 40 with type 1 diabetes.

This chain uses TRBV5-6 with TRBJ2-5; perhaps TRBD1 as D (6 bases). The germline V gene encodes CDR1 SGHDT and CDR2 YYEEEE. The CDR3 is made up of 13 amino acids. Between the trimmed V and J ends, which lost 4 bases and 7 bases, there was a span of 14 bases. The CDR3 region is CASSQGTTRTQYF. In DNA form, the CDR3 reads TGTGCCAGCAGCCAGGGGACCACGAGGACCCAGTACTTC.

This chain links TRBV27 with TRBJ2-2; 9 bases line up with TRBD1. The V and J ends lost 6 bases and 5 bases, in that order; junction bases with no gene match: 10. This CDR3 has 16 residues. In germline, CDR1 is MNHEY, CDR2 SMNVEV (reference sequence). The DNA of the CDR3 is TGTGCCAGCAGAGCGCTGGGACAGGGAAGGACCGGGGAGCTGTTTTTT. It is translated as CASRALGQGRTGELFF.

J is TRBJ2-1 and V is TRBV19; 12 bases map to TRBD2. This CDR3 is 16 amino acids long. The J segment lost 3 bases and the V segment lost 6 bases, leaving 6 bases of the junction unmatched. Germline loops: CDR1 LNHDA, CDR2 SQIVND (reference sequence). CDR3 nucleotides: TGTGCCAGTAGAAGACTAGCGGGAGAACACTACAATGAGCAGTTCTTC. It codes for CASRRLAGEHYNEQFF.

This chain joins TRBV7-9 and TRBJ2-3; D call uncertain. This CDR3 has 11 amino acids. V gave up 5 bases and J gave up 6 bases, with 6 bases separating them. Germline V gene lookup returns CDR1 SEHNR and CDR2 FQNEAQ (reference sequence). The CDR3 sequence is CASSHGDTQYF. CDR3 nucleotides: TGTGCCAGCAGCCACGGTGATACGCAGTATTTT. Filled out from reference TRBV7-9 and TRBJ2-3, the complete variable domain reads DTGVSQNPRHKITKRGQNVTFRCDPISEHNRLYWYRQTLGQGPEFLTYFQNEAQLEKSRLLSDRFSAERPKGSFSTLEIQRTEQGDSAMYLCASSHGDTQYFGPGTRLTVL.

This clone was observed a few times. The junction and the germline gene differ at one end; a read error may be behind it. The V call is TRBV5-4, the J call TRBJ2-4; a possible D gene is TRBD1 (5 bases). This CDR3 has 15 residues. CDR1 and CDR2 from the germline V gene are SGHNT and YYREEE (reference sequence). The CDR3 DNA reads TGCGCCAGCAGCCAGGGAACACTAGCCAAAAACATTCAGTACTTC. Protein sequence: CASSQGTLAKNIQYF.

The chain is built from TRBV25-1 and TRBJ1-4; D is unclear. Per germline, CDR1 MGHDK and CDR2 SYGVNS. The V and J ends lost 5 bases and 8 bases respectively, with 12 bases between them. The CDR3 consists of 13 residues. CDR3 in amino acids: CASSSGSREKLFF. DNA of the CDR3: TGTGCCAGCAGTTCCGGGTCCCGCGAAAAACTGTTTTTT.

This clone has more than one count but fewer than ten. The rearrangement uses TRBV28 and TRBJ2-1, with D possibly TRBD1 on 5 matching bases. Per the germline V gene, CDR1 is MDHEN and CDR2 is SYDVKM. V dropped 4 bases and J dropped 7 bases, with 17 bases sitting between them. This CDR3 is built from 15 residues. CDR3: CASSSQHKAGNEQFF. The CDR3 DNA follows: TGTGCCAGCAGTTCACAACACAAGGCAGGGAATGAGCAGTTCTTC.

V gene TRBV2 combines with J gene TRBJ2-7; D remains unclear. V was cut by 3 bases and J by 4 bases, with 7 bases left in between. Germline V CDR1 and CDR2: SNHLY, FYNNEI. The CDR3 has 12 amino acids. In DNA, the CDR3 is TGTGCCAGCAGTGAGTCCATTTACGAGCAGTACTTC. It yields the protein CASSESIYEQYF.

This clone was counted between two and nine times. The genes are TRBV21-1 and TRBJ2-3; the table's TRBD2 call for D was not verified on the DNA. TRBV21-1 is labeled a pseudogene. The CDR3 runs to 14 residues. The DNA for the CDR3 is TGTGCCAGCAGCAAAGATCTAGGCACAGATACGCAGTATTTT. It yields the protein CASSKDLGTDTQYF.

This clone was seen a few times. The genes are TRBV11-2 and TRBJ2-1; 7 bases are a match to TRBD2. V was pared by 2 bases and J by 4 bases, with 5 bases of the junction left unmatched. Germline V gene sequence: CDR1 SGHAT, CDR2 FQNNGV. The CDR3 loop spans 15 amino acids. CDR3 nucleotide sequence: TGTGCCAGCAGCTTACACAGCGGGGATTACAATGAGCAGTTCTTC. Residues: CASSLHSGDYNEQFF.

This clone was observed a few times. V usage is TRBV4-3 and J usage is TRBJ2-1, with TRBD2 matching over 8 bases. Per germline, CDR1 LGHNA and CDR2 YSLEER. The CDR3 spans 16 residues. V gave up 0 bases and J gave up 6 bases; unmatched junction bases: 7. The CDR3, as DNA: TGCGCCAGCAGCCAAGACGGCTCGGGAGGGACCAATGAGCAGTTCTTC. It is translated as CASSQDGSGGTNEQFF.

This clone was seen more than once but under ten times. The chain couples TRBV27 to TRBJ2-3; D is perhaps TRBD2 (5 bases). CDR1 MNHEY and CDR2 SMNVEV come from the germline V gene (reference sequence). Trimming cost V 6 bases and J 4 bases, with 14 bases left between them. This CDR3 is 14 amino acids long. CDR3 sequence reads: CASSIGLAADTQYF. CDR3 DNA sequence: TGTGCCAGCAGCATAGGACTTGCGGCAGATACGCAGTATTTT.

The chain recombines TRBV7-9 with TRBJ1-3; TRBD1 might be the D (6 bases). The CDR3 runs to 17 residues. The germline CDR1 and CDR2 sequences are SEHNR and FQNEAQ (reference sequence). Between the trimmed V and J ends, which lost 5 bases and 0 bases, there was a span of 17 bases. The CDR3 sequence is CASSRWGGDTSGNTIYF. CDR3 in DNA: TGTGCCAGCAGCCGCTGGGGTGGGGACACCTCTGGAAACACCATATATTTT.

This rearrangement joins TRBV5-1 to TRBJ2-3, with 12 bases aligning to TRBD2. The J segment lost 6 bases and the V segment lost 4 bases, leaving 6 bases of the junction unmatched. CDR3 length equals 15 residues. The V gene's germline CDR1 is SGHRS and CDR2 YFSETQ. The DNA for the CDR3 is TGCGCCAGCAGCCGTGGACTAGCGGGATCTGATACGCAGTATTTT. It yields the protein CASSRGLAGSDTQYF. The entire variable domain, with the rest obtained from reference TRBV5-1 and TRBJ2-3, is as follows: KAGVTQTPRYLIKTRGQQVTLSCSPISGHRSVSWYQQTPGQGLQFLFEYFSETQRNKGNFPGRFSGRQFSNSRSEMNVSTLELGDSALYLCASSRGLAGSDTQYFGPGTRLTVL.

The chain uses TRBV6-6 and TRBJ2-3; TRBD2 aligns across 12 bases. CDR1 is MNHNY, CDR2 SVGAGI, per germline (reference sequence). After removal of 5 bases from V and 6 bases from J, the junction contained 9 bases not matched to a gene. CDR3 length: 16 residues. CDR3 region: CASSRTLAGGLDTQYF. The CDR3 nucleotides are TGTGCCAGCAGTCGCACACTAGCGGGAGGATTGGATACGCAGTATTTT.

J is TRBJ2-3 and V is TRBV29-1; 12 bases match TRBD2. Germline V gives CDR1 SQVTM, CDR2 ANQGSEA. CDR3 length equals 15 residues. J gave up 4 bases and V 5 bases, and 7 bases lay outside the gene matches. The CDR3 reads CSVILAGGPADTQYF. CDR3 nucleotide sequence: TGCAGCGTTATTCTAGCGGGAGGGCCAGCAGATACGCAGTATTTT.

The rearrangement joins TRBV6-5 to TRBJ2-1; 8 nucleotides align to TRBD2. The CDR3 sequence is 13 residues long. V shed 6 bases and J 10 bases; nucleotides not matched to a gene: 8. Germline V gene data show CDR1 as MNHEY and CDR2 as SVGAGI. In nucleotides, the CDR3 is TGTGCCAGCAGACTCACTAGCGGACGGGAGCAGTTCTTC. Its protein product is CASRLTSGREQFF.

This rearrangement joins TRBV5-4 to TRBJ2-2; TRBD1 matches at 9 bases. Germline V gives CDR1 SGHNT, CDR2 YYREEE (reference sequence). The CDR3 spans 15 residues. J lost 5 bases, V lost 4 bases, and 6 bases had no gene match. CDR3 coding DNA: TGTGCCAGCAGCCGGGACAGGGATGATACCGGGGAGCTGTTTTTT. Translating it yields CASSRDRDDTGELFF.

This clone came up a few times. The V gene is TRBV29-1, the J gene TRBJ2-1, with 13 bases fitting TRBD2. The ends lost 3 bases at V and 2 bases at J; junction bases unmatched: 1. The length of the CDR3 is 15 residues. Germline-derived CDR1 and CDR2 are SQVTM and ANQGSEA. The CDR3 bases are TGCAGCGTTGAGGGACTAGCGGGAACCTACAATGAGCAGTTCTTC. It is translated as CSVEGLAGTYNEQFF.

The gene calls are TRBV6-1 and TRBJ2-2; 10 bases are a match to TRBD1. V was pared by 3 bases and J by 6 bases, with 4 bases of the junction left unmatched. CDR1 and CDR2 from the germline V gene are MNHNS and SASEGT. This CDR3 has 15 residues. The CDR3 is CASSETGGISGELFF. The CDR3 DNA reads as TGTGCCAGCAGTGAGACAGGGGGCATTTCCGGGGAGCTGTTTTTT.

This clone was detected only a few times. The chain carries TRBV5-6 and TRBJ1-1, with no clear D. This CDR3 is built from 12 residues. In germline, CDR1 is SGHDT, CDR2 YYEEEE. CDR3 residues: CASSWLSAEAFF. The CDR3 coding sequence is TGTGCTAGCTCGTGGTTATCGGCTGAAGCTTTCTTT.